The 4 T cell receptor beta chains given below trace back to one sample, sequenced in a study of T cell repertoires in cytomegalovirus infection. No antigen has been identified for these receptors. One entry per CDR3 protein, called by TCRdb with MiXCR from the reads. Of some 700,000 distinct CDR3 sequences in the sample, around 32% were seen once. Sequenced here: cultured PBMCs, sampled from culture after CMV antigen stimulation. Receptors were obtained from a human donor in good health (CMV status not recorded). Some clones in this sample may be carry-over from other donors' samples.

This clonotype was observed a few times. The chain recombines TRBV7-9 with TRBJ2-1; 10 bases are a match to TRBD1. This CDR3 spans 16 amino acids. Germline values: CDR1 SEHNR, CDR2 FQNEAQ (reference sequence). V lost 2 bases, J lost 8 bases, and 9 bases stayed unmatched. The CDR3 reads CASSLPGQGESDEQFF. The CDR3 region has the DNA TGTGCCAGCAGCTTACCAGGACAGGGGGAGAGCGATGAGCAGTTCTTC.

This clonotype was counted ten times or more. The chain couples TRBV27 to TRBJ2-5; 7 bases align to TRBD1. The CDR3 consists of 14 residues. Germline CDR1 reads MNHEY; CDR2 reads SMNVEV (reference sequence). J was trimmed by 2 bases and V by 5 bases; bases with no gene match: 5. This chain's CDR3 is CASSRRDSQETQYF. The CDR3 coding sequence is TGTGCCAGCAGTCGACGGGACAGTCAAGAGACCCAGTACTTC.

The chain combines TRBV6-2 or TRBV6-3 with TRBJ1-6; TRBD1 matches 8 bases. Losses at the gene ends were 6 bases for V and 8 bases for J; bases not matched to a gene: 6. The CDR3 contains 14 residues. Germline CDR1 MNHEY, CDR2 SVGEGT. The CDR3 sequence is CASRRGQGDSPLHF. The CDR3 DNA reads as TGTGCCAGCAGACGAGGACAGGGAGATTCACCCCTCCACTTT.

This clonotype showed up just a few times. The chain couples TRBV5-1 to TRBJ2-5; D gene unclear. Germline lookup yields CDR1 SGHRS and CDR2 YFSETQ. V was pared by 1 base and J by 4 bases, with 11 bases between. CDR3 length: 14 amino acids. The CDR3 nucleotides are TGCGCCAGCAGCTTGATTGTAGCAGCAGAGACCCAGTACTTC. Amino acid sequence: CASSLIVAAETQYF.